In its sample, the clone carrying this TCR beta chain was seen a few times. What it recognizes is unknown. Trimming at V came to 5 bases and at J to 2 bases, leaving 11 bases not matched to a gene. This CDR3 has 18 amino acids. In germline, CDR1 is MDHEN, CDR2 SYDVKM. This entry comes from a study of blood T cells in healthy people across ages. Study-wide findings and caveats: CMV infection status of these donors was not known. Across samples, TCR beta diversity tracked strongly with naive T cell percentage.

Combining a sample-barcoded 5' primer with a J-beta primer mix, a second PCR ran for roughly 7 to 12 cycles. MiXCR was run by TCRdb on the 5' RACE reads, yielding one entry per CDR3 protein. In the table there are nearly 800,000 distinct CDR3 sequences, 25% of which are singletons. These data are also associated with another study on T cells of mothers and their children. That report adds: cDNA was made from all extracted RNA, around 1.5 ug per 15 ul. Second-round PCR products received sample barcodes and 2-4 random nucleotides from the M1S primer.

The chain uses TRBV28 and TRBJ2-2; 10 positions match TRBD1. This receptor was identified in a boy between 5 and 17 years old in good health. The specimen sequenced was blood. The DNA of the CDR3 is TGTGCCAGCAGTATAACGGGACAGGGGATTCTAAACACCGGGGAGCTGTTTTTT. Protein product: CASSITGQGILNTGELFF.